This TCR beta chain was sequenced during a study of T cell repertoires in cytomegalovirus infection. Study information: In public TCR beta signatures, there were indications of both CMV infection and matching HLA type. Study-level results: Cumulated frequencies of public TCR beta families served to identify carriers of CMV plus the relevant HLA.

As regards this clonotype: Antigen unknown.

MiXCR, run by TCRdb on the reads, gives a single entry per CDR3 protein. Here the sample spans 450,000 to 600,000 distinct CDR3 sequences, 30% to 40% being singletons. Trimming pared 6 bases from V and 3 bases from J, leaving 11 bases between. The CDR3 is 14 amino acids. The germline gives CDR1 MNHNS, CDR2 SASEGT. The receptor's source is a human donor in good health (CMV status not recorded). Some clones in this sample may be carry-over from other donors' samples. V gene TRBV6-1 combines with J gene TRBJ2-2; D uncertain. The sample in question was cultured PBMCs, obtained from culture after CMV antigen stimulation. The CDR3, as DNA: TGTGCCAGCAGCCGAACACCTTACACCGGGGAGCTGTTTTTT. Protein product: CASSRTPYTGELFF.